A single sample is the source of the 28 T cell receptor beta chains below, sequenced in a study of blood T cell repertoires in COVID-19. Using immunoSEQ multiplex PCR, the repertoire was profiled, and TCRdb retains in-frame clones only, with some absent. The sample has about 81,000 clones; about 90% are singletons. Material: peripheral blood. The origin of the receptors is a woman of 80 years or more with acute or convalescent COVID-19.

The rearrangement uses TRBV19 and TRBJ1-6, with 8 bases identical to TRBD1. The junction had 11 bases not matched to a gene; V was cut back by 6 bases and J by 10 bases. Germline-derived CDR1 and CDR2 are LNHDA and SQIVND (reference sequence). There are 15 residues in the CDR3. CDR3 coding DNA: TGTGCCAGTAGGGAAGGACAGGGAACAGAATCACCCCTCCACTTT. Its protein is CASREGQGTESPLHF.

The chain has TRBV9 and TRBJ1-3; D is possibly TRBD1 (5 bases). V lost 0 bases, J lost 2 bases, and 21 bases lay in between. The CDR3 totals 19 residues. CDR1 SGDLS and CDR2 YYNGEE come from the germline V gene. Here the CDR3 reads CASSVDTGSHNPTGNTIYF. The CDR3 coding sequence is TGTGCCAGCAGCGTAGACACAGGCAGTCACAACCCCACTGGAAACACCATATATTTT. The whole variable domain, filled in from reference TRBV9 and TRBJ1-3, reads DSGVTQTPKHLITATGQRVTLRCSPRSGDLSVYWYQQSLDQGLQFLIQYYNGEERAKGNILERFSAQQFPDLHSELNLSSLELGDSALYFCASSVDTGSHNPTGNTIYFGEGSWLTVV.

The genes are TRBV12-5 and TRBJ2-1; 7 bases agree with TRBD2. The CDR3 covers 14 residues. V lost 6 bases and J lost 7; bases outside the gene matches: 9. The germline gives CDR1 LGHNT, CDR2 FRNRAP. The CDR3 nucleotides are TGTGCTAGTGGCCCGGGACTAAATAAGAATGAGCAGTTCTTC. It is translated as CASGPGLNKNEQFF.

This chain links TRBV7-2 with TRBJ2-7; 7 bases align to TRBD1. This CDR3 spans 14 amino acids. J was trimmed by 2 bases and V by 5 bases; bases with no gene match: 6. Germline CDR1 and CDR2: SGHTA and FQGNSA. CDR3 sequence reads: CASSRDSPTYEQYF. The CDR3 DNA reads TGTGCCAGCAGCCGGGACAGTCCCACCTACGAGCAGTACTTC.

The V and J genes are TRBV27 and TRBJ1-6; possibly TRBD1 for D (5 bases). Trimming removed 0 bases at V and 6 bases at J, with 9 bases between. This CDR3 is 15 amino acids long. Germline V gene lookup returns CDR1 MNHEY and CDR2 SMNVEV (reference sequence). CDR3: CASSLSYGGNSPLHF. CDR3 DNA: TGTGCCAGCAGTTTATCATACGGGGGTAATTCACCCCTCCACTTT.

This sequence joins TRBV6-5 and TRBJ2-2; no clear D gene. Trimming pared 2 bases from V and 6 bases from J, leaving 7 bases between. Germline V gene data show CDR1 as MNHEY and CDR2 as SVGAGI. CDR3 length: 13 residues. This CDR3 is CASSYMRAGELFF. In DNA, the CDR3 is TGTGCCAGCAGTTACATGAGAGCCGGGGAGCTGTTTTTT.

This clone was seen a single time. The chain employs TRBV6-4 and TRBJ2-5, with no clear D. Trimming stripped 0 bases from V and 5 bases from J, with 7 bases between. CDR1 and CDR2 from the germline V gene are MRHNA and SNTAGT. CDR3 length equals 13 residues. The CDR3 sequence is CASSDSNGETQYF. CDR3 DNA: TGTGCCAGCAGTGACTCGAACGGGGAGACCCAGTACTTC.

The CDR3 DNA reads TGTGCCAGCAGCTTAAGACTAGCGGGGGCCCTAGGGAATGAGCAGTTCTTC. This sequence encodes CASSLRLAGALGNEQFF. The V and J genes are TRBV7-9 and TRBJ2-1, with 12 positions matching TRBD2. The CDR3 totals 17 residues. V shed 2 bases and J 7 bases; nucleotides not matched to a gene: 9. Per the germline V gene, CDR1 is SEHNR and CDR2 is FQNEAQ (reference sequence).

This clone showed up just a few times. This chain joins TRBV19 and TRBJ2-1; D is perhaps TRBD2 (6 bases). V dropped 4 bases and J dropped 7 bases, with 17 bases sitting between them. This CDR3 is built from 15 residues. Germline V gene data show CDR1 as LNHDA and CDR2 as SQIVND (reference sequence). DNA for the CDR3: TGTGCCAGTAGTAAAGACCGGGCGGGGCTGAATGAGCAGTTCTTC. Amino acid sequence: CASSKDRAGLNEQFF.

This clone was observed a single time. The chain is built from TRBV20-1 and TRBJ2-7; a weak D match, TRBD2 (5 bases). With 6 bases removed from V and 4 bases from J, the gap between germline ends came to 10 bases. CDR1 is DFQATT and CDR2 is SNEGSKA in the germline V gene (reference sequence). The CDR3 is 11 amino acids. In nucleotides, the CDR3 is TGCAGTGCGCCCCGCGGGTACGAGCAGTACTTC. This gives the protein CSAPRGYEQYF.

The chain has TRBV6-6 and TRBJ2-5, with 9 positions matching TRBD2. This CDR3 has 12 residues. With 6 bases clipped from V and 8 bases from J, the junction kept 4 bases outside the gene matches. Germline V CDR1 and CDR2: MNHNY, SVGAGI (reference sequence). The CDR3 DNA sequence: TGTGCCAGCAGATCAGCGGGAGGCACCCAGTACTTC. Residues: CASRSAGGTQYF.

CDR3 coding DNA: TGTGCCAGCAGGGAGACAGGGCTAGCTAACTATGGCTACACCTTC. As protein: CASRETGLANYGYTF. The V call is TRBV2, the J call TRBJ1-2; 7 nucleotides agree with TRBD1. The CDR3 covers 15 residues. With V trimmed by 6 bases and J by 0 bases, 7 bases remained unmatched. CDR1 is SNHLY and CDR2 is FYNNEI in the germline V gene.

The gene calls are TRBV30 and TRBJ1-5, with 8 positions matching TRBD1. With 5 bases clipped from V and 0 bases from J, the junction kept 12 bases outside the gene matches. The CDR3 contains 17 residues. From germline, CDR1 is GTSNPN and CDR2 SVGIG (reference sequence). CDR3 bases: TGTGCCTGGGGACAGGGATCGACTCCTCTTAGCAATCAGCCCCAGCATTTT. Translating it yields CAWGQGSTPLSNQPQHF.

V is TRBV5-1 and J is TRBJ2-7; TRBD2 aligns across 10 bases. Looked up from germline, CDR1 is SGHRS and CDR2 is YFSETQ. The CDR3 extends over 15 amino acids. Losses at the gene ends were 2 bases for V and 3 bases for J; bases not matched to a gene: 5. The CDR3: CASSFSSGGLYEQYF. Here the CDR3 DNA reads TGCGCCAGCAGCTTCTCTAGCGGGGGTCTCTACGAGCAGTACTTC.

In the case of this clone: One junction end does not reproduce the germline sequence, and a read error may be involved. This chain uses TRBV27 with TRBJ2-3; D not resolved. This CDR3 spans 12 amino acids. CDR1 is MNHEY, CDR2 SMNVEV, per germline (reference sequence). The CDR3 protein is CARSSGTDTQYF. The CDR3 region has the DNA TGTGCCAGAAGTTCGGGCACAGATACGCAGTATTTT.

The J gene is TRBJ2-3, the V gene TRBV2; tentative D call: TRBD1 (6 bases). There are 13 residues in the CDR3. V lost 6 bases to trimming and J lost 3 bases, with 10 bases between them. Germline V gives CDR1 SNHLY, CDR2 FYNNEI. CDR3 DNA: TGTGCCAGCAGACCACAGGGAACAGATACGCAGTATTTT. The encoded protein is CASRPQGTDTQYF.

The chain employs TRBV19 and TRBJ1-5, with TRBD1 matching over 9 bases. J lost 6 bases, V lost 5 bases, and 5 bases had no gene match. This CDR3 contains 14 residues. CDR1 LNHDA and CDR2 SQIVND come from the germline V gene (reference sequence). CDR3 in amino acids: CASSPGQGSQPQHF. The CDR3 coding sequence is TGTGCCAGTAGTCCTGGACAGGGGAGTCAGCCCCAGCATTTT.

The rearrangement uses TRBV11-1 and TRBJ2-1; maybe TRBD2 (6 bases). With 5 bases removed from V and 2 bases from J, the gap between germline ends came to 13 bases. This CDR3 has 15 residues. Germline V gene sequence: CDR1 SGHAT, CDR2 FQDESV (reference sequence). The CDR3 DNA reads as TGTGCCAGCAGCACAAATAGCGGAACCTACAATGAGCAGTTCTTC. It translates to CASSTNSGTYNEQFF.

This chain joins TRBV5-1 and TRBJ2-3; 7 nucleotides agree with TRBD2. The J segment lost 6 bases and the V segment lost 2 bases, leaving 9 bases of the junction unmatched. Germline CDR1 is SGHRS and CDR2 is YFSETQ. The CDR3 spans 15 residues. The CDR3 sequence is CASSLLPWGGDTQYF. The DNA of the CDR3 is TGCGCCAGCAGCTTACTTCCTTGGGGGGGGGATACGCAGTATTTT.

Here the CDR3 DNA reads TGTGCCAGCAGCCACAAGCCCGGGACAGCCGGCTCTGGGGCCAACGTCCTGACTTTC. This gives the protein CASSHKPGTAGSGANVLTF. The chain combines TRBV7-9 with TRBJ2-6, with TRBD1 matching over 7 bases. V gave up 5 bases and J gave up 0 bases; unmatched junction bases: 13. Germline loops: CDR1 SEHNR, CDR2 FQNEAQ (reference sequence). This CDR3 region has 19 residues. The full variable domain, its missing parts supplied by reference TRBV7-9 and TRBJ2-6, is DTGVSQNPRHKITKRGQNVTFRCDPISEHNRLYWYRQTLGQGPEFLTYFQNEAQLEKSRLLSDRFSAERPKGSFSTLEIQRTEQGDSAMYLCASSHKPGTAGSGANVLTFGAGSRLTVL.

V usage is TRBV27 and J usage is TRBJ2-1; 10 nucleotides line up with TRBD1. The CDR3 is made up of 16 amino acids. V trimming: 4 bases; J trimming: 2 bases; junction bases outside the gene matches: 5. Germline-derived CDR1 and CDR2 are MNHEY and SMNVEV (reference sequence). CDR3 in amino acids: CASSSPGQGAYNEQFF. CDR3 bases: TGTGCCAGCAGTTCTCCAGGACAGGGGGCCTACAATGAGCAGTTCTTC.

The chain has TRBV7-8 and TRBJ1-5; no firm D call. Germline V gene data show CDR1 as SGHVS and CDR2 as FQNEAQ. The CDR3 is 16 residues long. Trimming left V 1 base short and J 6 bases short, with 16 bases between. The CDR3 coding sequence is TGTGCCAGCAGCTTAGGCGGGCGGGTAGGCCGTCAGCCCCAGCATTTT. Translation: CASSLGGRVGRQPQHF.

This sequence joins TRBV7-9 and TRBJ1-5, with TRBD1 matching over 7 bases. V dropped 3 bases and J dropped 0; count of bases not matched to a gene: 14. The CDR3 extends over 19 amino acids. Looked up from germline, CDR1 is SEHNR and CDR2 is FQNEAQ (reference sequence). The CDR3 nucleotides read TGTGCCAGCAGCTTGGTAAACAGGGGACAACCCGATAGCAATCAGCCCCAGCATTTT. This gives the protein CASSLVNRGQPDSNQPQHF.

The J gene is TRBJ2-2, the V gene TRBV21-1; the table gives TRBD2 as D, unverified against the DNA. TRBV21-1 is a pseudogene. The CDR3 extends over 19 amino acids. CDR3 sequence reads: CASNRRMTSGSANTGELFF. The CDR3 DNA reads TGTGCCAGCAACAGGAGGATGACTAGCGGGAGCGCGAACACCGGGGAGCTGTTTTTT.

There are a few counts of this clone. The rearrangement joins TRBV18 to TRBJ1-4; 10 bases align to TRBD1. Per germline, CDR1 KGHSH and CDR2 LQKENI. This CDR3 is 14 amino acids long. Losses at the gene ends were 4 bases for V and 9 bases for J; bases not matched to a gene: 5. The CDR3 here is CASSLGTGEKKLFF. The CDR3 DNA sequence: TGTGCCAGCTCACTCGGGACAGGGGAAAAAAAACTGTTTTTT. Combining the CDR3 with reference TRBV18 and TRBJ1-4 gives the whole variable domain NAGVMQNPRHLVRRRGQEARLRCSPMKGHSHVYWYRQLPEEGLKFMVYLQKENIIDESGMPKERFSAEFPKEGPSILRIQQVVRGDSAAYFCASSLGTGEKKLFFGSGTQLSVL.

Details on this clone: An end of the junction differs from the germline gene, which may be a read error. The genes are TRBV7-7 and TRBJ2-1; TRBD2 agrees at 11 bases. CDR1 and CDR2 from the germline V gene are SSHAT and FNYEAQ (reference sequence). The length of the CDR3 is 17 residues. CDR3 nucleotides: TGTGCTAGCAGCCCGAGGGCCGGGACTAGCGGTTACAATGAGCAGTTCTTC. Translated: CASSPRAGTSGYNEQFF. The whole variable domain, remainder taken from reference TRBV7-7 and TRBJ2-1, is GAGVSQSPRYKVTKRGQDVTLRCDPISSHATLYWYQQALGQGPEFLTYFNYEAQPDKSGLPSDRFSAERPEGSISTLTIQRTEQRDSAMYRCASSPRAGTSGYNEQFFGPGTRLTVL.

This clone was observed a single time. The chain links TRBV5-1 to TRBJ2-1; TRBD1 might be the D (7 bases). Germline V gene lookup returns CDR1 SGHRS and CDR2 YFSETQ. V shed 4 bases and J shed 4 bases, with 18 bases lying between them. The CDR3 length is 16 residues. The CDR3 loop reads CASSPRQGGGYNEQFF. The CDR3 bases are TGCGCCAGCAGCCCCCGTCAGGGGGGCGGGTACAATGAGCAGTTCTTC.

The chain has TRBV5-4 and TRBJ1-4; the match to TRBD1 covers 8 bases. CDR1 is SGHNT, CDR2 YYREEE, per germline (reference sequence). This CDR3 is built from 15 residues. With 1 base clipped from V and 8 bases from J, the junction kept 7 bases outside the gene matches. The CDR3 here is CASSLRQGRGEKLFF. CDR3 bases: TGTGCCAGCAGCTTGAGACAGGGGCGGGGGGAAAAACTGTTTTTT.